This TCR gamma chain was retrieved from a study of gamma delta lymphoproliferative disorders and STAT genes (dated by TCRdb to 2016 to 2019). As for the study more broadly: Of the 9 Tgammadelta LGLL patients who were sequenced, symptomatic disease was observed in 4 and an indolent course was observed in 5. Gamma-chain libraries were prepared from at least 50 ng of genomic DNA using the LymphoTrack Dx TCRG Assay. Because no corresponding Invivoscribe delta assay was available, delta-chain libraries were prepared according to the standard operating procedure of the EuroClonality-NGS working group. The study profiled TCR gamma and delta CDR3 repertoires by deep sequencing in Tgammadelta lymphoproliferative disease patients and healthy controls, within a larger immunophenotypic and STAT-mutation study. The TCR-sequenced pilot group comprised roughly 9 Tgammadelta large granular lymphocyte leukemia patients and a couple of hepatosplenic T-cell lymphoma patients. Two gamma-chain samples and all delta-chain samples were sequenced twice to confirm results.

Reading from cysteine to phenylalanine, the CDR3 counts 17 amino acids. Both library preparation methods relied on multiplex PCR with primers aimed at conserved V and J regions of the TCR genes. After purification and pooling, the amplicons were sequenced on an Illumina MiSeq platform. The authors' analysis ran thus. MiXCR performed V(D)J alignment, clonotype assembly and translation, and VDJtools was used for functionality assessment and CDR3 repertoire analyses. CDR3 followed the IMGT definition, and analyses included only productive sequences that used functional genes, leaving out ORF genes and pseudogenes. A custom Python script was used to search all patients and controls for identical amino acid CDR3s of major clonotypes (frequency >=5%). To compare clonotype frequencies between patients and controls, a one-sided non-parametric Wilcoxon test was applied. TCRdb called clones from the public reads with CATT, and repeated DNA sequences were later combined into one row. These V and J calls rely on TCRdb rather than the paper's analysis. This sample lists more than 1,500 gamma-chain clones; 7% were detected once. More than 55% of the sample is in the top ten clones.

Concerning this clone itself: Its target antigen remains unknown. This could be a read error, since a much larger clone is one nucleotide away. It is unclear where the CDR3 begins or ends on the DNA, so no DNA is shown, and the CDR3 is as TCRdb lists it.

On the study overall, not on this receptor specifically: Major clones in indolent patients were dominated by Vgamma9-JgammaP and Vdelta2-Ddelta3-Jdelta1 rearrangements, whereas symptomatic patients lacked these rearrangements and used less common gene combinations. The authors pointed out that NGS specificity may be lower at low frequencies, so whether leukemic clones are public or private needs to be confirmed. Almost every major gamma and delta clonotype found in patients was public, meaning shared with at least one healthy donor, with just a couple of gamma clonotypes being private to disease. Control T cells were likely spread across varied maturation stages, whereas leukemic cells were skewed toward terminal effectors, which potentially limits comparisons between patients and controls. When whole repertoires were clustered, patient gamma repertoires were grouped separately from healthy controls, whereas no separation between groups was observed for delta repertoires.

Genomic DNA from peripheral blood mononuclear cells isolated from patients and controls was used for TCR sequencing. A median age of roughly 60 years was recorded for the sequenced patients, of whom 4 or 5 were male and roughly six were female. Patients were enrolled at one hematology unit in Padova, Italy, and were reclassified as T-LGLL or HSTCL using the 2017 WHO criteria. All patient samples were collected while patients were off therapy or before therapy. The source is a human donor with gamma-delta T-cell large granular lymphocyte leukemia. The sequenced sample consisted of blood. No call exists for the J gene, whereas the V gene is TRGV11. TRGV11 counts as an open reading frame of uncertain function. The CDR3 in this case is CTTVPAGLVNSDWIKTF.